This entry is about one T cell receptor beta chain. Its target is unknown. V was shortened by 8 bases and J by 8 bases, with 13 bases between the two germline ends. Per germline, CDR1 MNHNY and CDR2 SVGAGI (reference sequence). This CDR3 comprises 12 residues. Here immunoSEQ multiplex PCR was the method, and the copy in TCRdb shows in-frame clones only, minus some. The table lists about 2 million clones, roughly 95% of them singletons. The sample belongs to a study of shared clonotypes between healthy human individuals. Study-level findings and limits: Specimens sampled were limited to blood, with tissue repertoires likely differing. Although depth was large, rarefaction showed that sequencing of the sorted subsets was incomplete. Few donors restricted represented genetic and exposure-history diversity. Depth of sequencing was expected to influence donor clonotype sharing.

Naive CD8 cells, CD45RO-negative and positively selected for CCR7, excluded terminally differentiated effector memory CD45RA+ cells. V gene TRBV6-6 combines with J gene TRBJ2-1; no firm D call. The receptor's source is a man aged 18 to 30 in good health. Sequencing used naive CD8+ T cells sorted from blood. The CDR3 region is CASCNQRDEQFF. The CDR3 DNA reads TGTGCCAGCTGTAACCAACGGGATGAGCAGTTCTTC.